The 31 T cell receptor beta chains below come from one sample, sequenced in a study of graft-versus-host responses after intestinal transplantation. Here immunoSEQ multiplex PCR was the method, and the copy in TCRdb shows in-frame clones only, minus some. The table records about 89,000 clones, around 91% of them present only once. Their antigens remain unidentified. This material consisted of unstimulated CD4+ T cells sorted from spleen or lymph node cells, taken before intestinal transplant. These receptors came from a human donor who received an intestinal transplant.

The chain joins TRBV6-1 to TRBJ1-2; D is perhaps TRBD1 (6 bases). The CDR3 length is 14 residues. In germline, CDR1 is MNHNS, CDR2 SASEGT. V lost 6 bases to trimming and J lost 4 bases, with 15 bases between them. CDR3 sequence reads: CASSANLQGYGYTF. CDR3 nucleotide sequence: TGTGCCAGCAGCGCAAACTTACAGGGCTATGGCTACACCTTC.

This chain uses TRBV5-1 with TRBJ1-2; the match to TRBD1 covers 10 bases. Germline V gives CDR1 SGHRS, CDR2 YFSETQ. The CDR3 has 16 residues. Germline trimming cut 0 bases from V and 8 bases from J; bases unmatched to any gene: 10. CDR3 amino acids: CASSLVGTGELMGYTF. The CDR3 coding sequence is TGCGCCAGCAGCTTGGTGGGGACAGGGGAACTTATGGGCTACACCTTC.

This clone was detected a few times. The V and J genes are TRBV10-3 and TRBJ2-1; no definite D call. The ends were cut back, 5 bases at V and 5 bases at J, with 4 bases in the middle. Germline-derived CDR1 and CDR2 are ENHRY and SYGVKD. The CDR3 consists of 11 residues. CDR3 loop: CAISQNNEQFF. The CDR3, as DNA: TGTGCCATCAGTCAGAACAATGAGCAGTTCTTC.

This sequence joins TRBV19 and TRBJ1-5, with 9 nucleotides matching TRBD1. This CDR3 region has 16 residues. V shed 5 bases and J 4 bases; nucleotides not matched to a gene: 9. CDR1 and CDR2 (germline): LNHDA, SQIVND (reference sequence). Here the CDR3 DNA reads TGTGCCAGTAGTCTCCGGACAGGGGACCCGAATCAGCCCCAGCATTTT. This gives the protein CASSLRTGDPNQPQHF.

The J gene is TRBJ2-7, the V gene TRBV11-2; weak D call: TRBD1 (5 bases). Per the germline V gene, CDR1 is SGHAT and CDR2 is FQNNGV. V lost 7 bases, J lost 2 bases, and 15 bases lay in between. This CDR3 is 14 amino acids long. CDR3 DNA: TGTGCCAGCACCTCGACGGGCAGGGCCTACGAGCAGTACTTC. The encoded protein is CASTSTGRAYEQYF.

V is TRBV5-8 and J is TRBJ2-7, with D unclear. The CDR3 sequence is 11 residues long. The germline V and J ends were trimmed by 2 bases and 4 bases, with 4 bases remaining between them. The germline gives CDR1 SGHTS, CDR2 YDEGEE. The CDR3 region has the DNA TGTGCCAGCAGCTTCAAATACGAGCAGTACTTC. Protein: CASSFKYEQYF.

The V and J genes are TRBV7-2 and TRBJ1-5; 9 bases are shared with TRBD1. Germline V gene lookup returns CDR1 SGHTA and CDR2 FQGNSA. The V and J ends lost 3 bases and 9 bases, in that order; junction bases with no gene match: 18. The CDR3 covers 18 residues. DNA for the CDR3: TGTGCCAGCAGCTTTAAACCGGGACAGGGATCTTCTGGCGGGCCCCAGCATTTT. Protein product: CASSFKPGQGSSGGPQHF.

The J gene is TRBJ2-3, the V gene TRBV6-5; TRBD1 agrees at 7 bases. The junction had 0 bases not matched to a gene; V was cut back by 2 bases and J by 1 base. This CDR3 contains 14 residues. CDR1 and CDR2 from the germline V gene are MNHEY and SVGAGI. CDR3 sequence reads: CASSYRGRTDTQYF. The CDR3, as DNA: TGTGCCAGCAGTTACAGGGGGCGCACAGATACGCAGTATTTT.

Written as DNA, the CDR3 is TGCGCCAGCAGCCAAGATGGCGTTGGGGGGGCCGCTGAGCAGTTCTTC. The encoded protein is CASSQDGVGGAAEQFF. The chain uses TRBV4-3 and TRBJ2-1; D is possibly TRBD2 (7 bases). Germline V gene sequence: CDR1 LGHNA, CDR2 YSLEER. Between the trimmed V and J ends, which lost 0 bases and 9 bases, there was a span of 18 bases. The length of the CDR3 is 16 residues.

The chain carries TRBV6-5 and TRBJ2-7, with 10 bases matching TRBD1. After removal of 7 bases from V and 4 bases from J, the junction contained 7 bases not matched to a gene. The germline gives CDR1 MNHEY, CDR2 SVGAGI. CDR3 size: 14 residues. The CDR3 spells CASTKADRGYEQYF. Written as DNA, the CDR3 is TGTGCCAGCACCAAAGCGGACAGGGGGTACGAGCAGTACTTC.

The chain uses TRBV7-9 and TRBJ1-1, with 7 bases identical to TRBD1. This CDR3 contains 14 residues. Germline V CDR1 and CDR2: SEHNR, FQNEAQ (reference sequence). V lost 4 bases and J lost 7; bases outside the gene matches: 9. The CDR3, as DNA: TGTGCCAGCAGCTCGACCGGACAGGCAAGTGAAGCTTTCTTT. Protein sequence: CASSSTGQASEAFF. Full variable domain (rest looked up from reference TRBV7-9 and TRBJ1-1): DTGVSQNPRHKITKRGQNVTFRCDPISEHNRLYWYRQTLGQGPEFLTYFQNEAQLEKSRLLSDRFSAERPKGSFSTLEIQRTEQGDSAMYLCASSSTGQASEAFFGQGTRLTVV.

In DNA form, the CDR3 reads TGCGCCAGCATTCGGACAGGCTCCTACAATGAGCAGTTCTTC. It encodes CASIRTGSYNEQFF. The V and J genes are TRBV10-2 and TRBJ2-1, with 7 bases aligning to TRBD1. V gave up 7 bases and J gave up 0 bases; unmatched junction bases: 3. This CDR3 is 14 amino acids long. Germline V lookup: CDR1 WSHSY, CDR2 SAAADI.

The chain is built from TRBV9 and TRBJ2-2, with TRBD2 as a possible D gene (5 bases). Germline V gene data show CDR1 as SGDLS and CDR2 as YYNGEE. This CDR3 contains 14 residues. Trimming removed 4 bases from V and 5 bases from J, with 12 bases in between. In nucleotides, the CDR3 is TGTGCCAGCAGCCCCCGGGATTTGACCGGGGAGCTGTTTTTT. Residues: CASSPRDLTGELFF.

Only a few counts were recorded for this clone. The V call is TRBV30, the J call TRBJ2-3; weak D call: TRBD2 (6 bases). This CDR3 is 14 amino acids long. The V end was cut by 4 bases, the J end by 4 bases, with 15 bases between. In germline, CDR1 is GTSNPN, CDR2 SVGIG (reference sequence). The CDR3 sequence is CAWKSLRGADTQYF. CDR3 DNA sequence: TGTGCCTGGAAATCGTTGCGGGGTGCAGATACGCAGTATTTT.

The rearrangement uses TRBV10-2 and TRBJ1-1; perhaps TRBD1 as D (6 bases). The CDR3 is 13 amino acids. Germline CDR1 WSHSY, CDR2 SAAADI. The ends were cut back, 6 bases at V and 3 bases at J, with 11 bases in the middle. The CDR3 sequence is CASRRGGDTEAFF. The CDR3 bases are TGCGCCAGCAGGAGGGGGGGGGACACTGAAGCTTTCTTT.

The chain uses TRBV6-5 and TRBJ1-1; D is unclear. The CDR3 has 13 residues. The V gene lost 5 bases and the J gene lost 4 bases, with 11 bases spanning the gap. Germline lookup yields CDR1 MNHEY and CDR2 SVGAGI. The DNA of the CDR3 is TGTGCCAGCAGTAGACCAGGAGGCACTGAAGCTTTCTTT. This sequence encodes CASSRPGGTEAFF.

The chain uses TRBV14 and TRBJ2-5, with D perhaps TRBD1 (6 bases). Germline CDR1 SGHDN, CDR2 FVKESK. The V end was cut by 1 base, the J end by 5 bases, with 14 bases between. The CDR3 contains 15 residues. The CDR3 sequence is CASSQAQGGVETQYF. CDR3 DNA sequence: TGTGCCAGCAGCCAAGCACAGGGTGGGGTGGAGACCCAGTACTTC.

CDR3 in DNA: TGCGCCAGCAGCTTGTCTCTCGGGACAGGTACCCGGGGTACGCAGTATTTT. This codes for CASSLSLGTGTRGTQYF. This chain joins TRBV5-1 and TRBJ2-3; 8 bases are shared with TRBD1. V shed 1 base and J 8 bases; nucleotides not matched to a gene: 15. This CDR3 is 17 amino acids long. Per the germline V gene, CDR1 is SGHRS and CDR2 is YFSETQ.

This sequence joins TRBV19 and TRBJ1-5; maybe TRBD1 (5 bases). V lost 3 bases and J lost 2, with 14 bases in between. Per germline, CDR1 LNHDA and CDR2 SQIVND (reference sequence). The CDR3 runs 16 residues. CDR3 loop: CASSMRAGVGNQPQHF. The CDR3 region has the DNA TGTGCCAGTAGTATGAGGGCGGGGGTTGGCAATCAGCCCCAGCATTTT.

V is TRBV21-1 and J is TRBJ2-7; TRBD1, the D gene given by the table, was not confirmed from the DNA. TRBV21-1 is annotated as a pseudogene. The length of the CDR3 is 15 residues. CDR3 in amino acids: CASSKGYRVLYEQYF. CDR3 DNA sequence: TGTGCCAGCAGCAAAGGGTACAGGGTTCTCTACGAGCAGTACTTC.

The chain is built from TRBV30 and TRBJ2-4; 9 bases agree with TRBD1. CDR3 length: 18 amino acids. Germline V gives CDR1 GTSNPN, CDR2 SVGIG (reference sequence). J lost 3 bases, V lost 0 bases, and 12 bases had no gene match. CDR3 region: CAWSVPSDRGGYKNIQYF. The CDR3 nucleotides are TGTGCCTGGAGTGTCCCGTCCGACAGGGGGGGCTACAAAAACATTCAGTACTTC.

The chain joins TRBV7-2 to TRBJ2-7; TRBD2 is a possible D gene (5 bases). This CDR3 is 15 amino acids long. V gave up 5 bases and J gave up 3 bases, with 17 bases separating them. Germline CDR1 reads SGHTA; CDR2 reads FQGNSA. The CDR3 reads CASSEAASSNYEQYF. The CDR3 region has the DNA TGTGCCAGCAGCGAGGCCGCTAGCAGTAACTACGAGCAGTACTTC.

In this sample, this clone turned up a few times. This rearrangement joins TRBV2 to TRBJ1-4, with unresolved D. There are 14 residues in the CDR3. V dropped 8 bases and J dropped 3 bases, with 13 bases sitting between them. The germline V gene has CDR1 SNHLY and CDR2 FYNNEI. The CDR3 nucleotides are TGTGCCAGCCACGAGCGTACTGCTAATGAAAAACTGTTTTTT. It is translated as CASHERTANEKLFF.

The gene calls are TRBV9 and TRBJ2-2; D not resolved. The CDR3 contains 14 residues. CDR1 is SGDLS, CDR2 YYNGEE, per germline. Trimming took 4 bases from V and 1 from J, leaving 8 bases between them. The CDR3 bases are TGTGCCAGCAGCTCCCGGTTGAACACCGGGGAGCTGTTTTTT. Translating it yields CASSSRLNTGELFF.

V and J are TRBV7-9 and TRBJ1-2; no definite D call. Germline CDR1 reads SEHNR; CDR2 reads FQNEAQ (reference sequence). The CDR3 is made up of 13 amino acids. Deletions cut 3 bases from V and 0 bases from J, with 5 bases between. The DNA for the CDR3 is TGTGCCAGCAGCTTCGGTCCTAACTATGGCTACACCTTC. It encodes CASSFGPNYGYTF.

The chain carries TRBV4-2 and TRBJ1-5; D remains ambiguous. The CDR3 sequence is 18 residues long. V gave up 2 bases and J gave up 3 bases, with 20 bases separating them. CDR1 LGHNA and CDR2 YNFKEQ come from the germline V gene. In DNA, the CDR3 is TGTGCCAGCAGCCAACCACCGGCTGTGGGCGGGGTCAATCAGCCCCAGCATTTT. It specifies CASSQPPAVGGVNQPQHF.

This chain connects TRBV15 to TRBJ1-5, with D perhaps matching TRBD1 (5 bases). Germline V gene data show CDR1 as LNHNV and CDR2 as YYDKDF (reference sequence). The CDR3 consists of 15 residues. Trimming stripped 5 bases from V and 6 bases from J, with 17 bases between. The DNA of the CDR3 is TGTGCCACCAGCCCGCCCGGGGGTTACCCTCAGCCCCAGCATTTT. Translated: CATSPPGGYPQPQHF.

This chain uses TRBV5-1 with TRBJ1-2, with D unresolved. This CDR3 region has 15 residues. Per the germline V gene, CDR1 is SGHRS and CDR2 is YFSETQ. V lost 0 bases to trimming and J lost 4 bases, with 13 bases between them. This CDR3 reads CASSLAAFGVYGYTF. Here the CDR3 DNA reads TGCGCCAGCAGCTTGGCGGCCTTCGGGGTCTATGGCTACACCTTC.

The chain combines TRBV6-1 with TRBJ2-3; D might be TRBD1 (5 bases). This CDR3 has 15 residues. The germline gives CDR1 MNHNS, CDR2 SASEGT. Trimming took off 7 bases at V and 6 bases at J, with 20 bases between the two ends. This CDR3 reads CASTHTKTATDTQYF. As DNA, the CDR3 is TGTGCCAGCACACATACTAAGACAGCGACTGATACGCAGTATTTT.

For the CDR3, the DNA is TGTGCCAGCAGCGAAGGGACTTTCCCACCCCTCCACTTT. It is translated as CASSEGTFPPLHF. The chain recombines TRBV9 with TRBJ1-6; tentative D call: TRBD1 (5 bases). Germline values: CDR1 SGDLS, CDR2 YYNGEE. V lost 3 bases to trimming and J lost 11 bases, with 12 bases between them. The CDR3 runs to 13 residues.

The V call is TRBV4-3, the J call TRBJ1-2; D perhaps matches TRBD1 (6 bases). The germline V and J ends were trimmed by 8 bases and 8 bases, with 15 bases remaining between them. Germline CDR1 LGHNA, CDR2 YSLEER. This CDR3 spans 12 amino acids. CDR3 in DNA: TGCGCCAGCGTGCCGGGACATTGCGGCTACACCTTC. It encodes CASVPGHCGYTF.